Listed here is a single T cell receptor beta chain. The source of the sample is a study of blood T cell repertoires in COVID-19. Data came from immunoSEQ multiplex PCR; TCRdb stores just in-frame clones and leaves some out. Here the sample spans approximately 70,000 clones, 65% to 85% being singletons. The CDR3 extends over 15 amino acids. The V gene lost 3 bases and the J gene lost 3 bases, with 12 bases spanning the gap. Germline V CDR1 and CDR2: SGHRS, YFSETQ. The receptor was derived from a man older than 75 with active or convalescent COVID-19. The rearrangement joins TRBV5-1 to TRBJ1-4, with D tentatively TRBD1 (5 bases). The sample consisted of peripheral blood. This CDR3 reads CASSSAGGANEKLFF. CDR3 DNA: TGCGCCAGCAGCTCGGCCGGAGGGGCTAATGAAAAACTGTTTTTT.